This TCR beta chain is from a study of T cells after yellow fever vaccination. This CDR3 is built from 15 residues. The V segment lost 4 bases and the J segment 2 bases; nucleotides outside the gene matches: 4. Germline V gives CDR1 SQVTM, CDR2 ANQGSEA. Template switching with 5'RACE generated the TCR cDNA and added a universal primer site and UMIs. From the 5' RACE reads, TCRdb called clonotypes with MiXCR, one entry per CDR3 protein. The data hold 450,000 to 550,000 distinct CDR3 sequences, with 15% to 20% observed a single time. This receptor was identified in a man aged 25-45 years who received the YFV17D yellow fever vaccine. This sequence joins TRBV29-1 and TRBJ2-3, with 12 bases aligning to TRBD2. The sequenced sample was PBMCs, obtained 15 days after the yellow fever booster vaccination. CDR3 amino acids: CSVGGLAGNTDTQYF. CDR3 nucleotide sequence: TGCAGCGTTGGTGGACTAGCGGGAAACACAGATACGCAGTATTTT.